This TCR beta chain was obtained from a study of T cells of healthy individuals (dated by TCRdb to about 2018). CDR1 and CDR2 are drawn from the germline V gene: SGHRS, YFSETQ. From its cysteine to its phenylalanine, the CDR3 spans 16 amino acids. The sequence is cut down to CDR3 DNA, 48 bases in frame from base 1. The V and J ends are trimmed by 0 bases and 2 bases, leaving 11 bases between them. Libraries were made using 5' RACE. These reads were obtained on an Illumina MiSeq. Using fastp trimming at Q25 and MiXCR clonotype assembly, TCRdb reanalyzed the public sequencing data and kept in-frame beta chains. Entries are consolidated by CDR3 protein sequence, retaining the most common genes and DNA. The table for this sample lists about 63,000 distinct CDR3 sequences; under 20% of them were counted only once. Clones ranked in the top ten supply around 5.1% of the sample. In this sample, this clonotype turned up a few times. What antigen it recognizes has not been identified. Per-base quality was not reported, and no clone a single base away is much larger than it.

The chain employs TRBV5-1 and TRBJ2-2, and possibly TRBD1, on 5 matching bases. The clonotype originates from a human donor in good health. The CDR3 protein sequence reads: CASSLVNTGNTGELFF. The DNA is TGCGCCAGCAGCTTGGTCAATACAGGAAACACCGGGGAGCTGTTTTTT.